A selection of T cell receptor beta chains follows, all from one sample in a study of T cell responses to AZD1222 COVID-19 vaccine. This table comes from immunoSEQ multiplex PCR, and its TCRdb copy is limited to in-frame clones, with some not included. The table shows about 100,000 clones, with approximately 90% occurring only once. This specimen consisted of peripheral blood, obtained 28 days after the second AZD1222 dose. The receptors derive from an adult who received the AZD1222 COVID-19 vaccine. The CDR3 runs from the conserved cysteine through the conserved F or W. Each record gives: D gene, V gene, J gene, CDR3 protein. D genes are given only for firm matches.

-	TRBV12-3/TRBV12-4	TRBJ1-1	CASSLRLNIEAFF
TRBD1	TRBV10-3	TRBJ1-5	CAISPTGDRSNQPQHF
-	TRBV25-1	TRBJ1-1	CASSPTGPLNTEAFF
-	TRBV10-2	TRBJ1-6	CASSENYSPLHF
TRBD2	TRBV2	TRBJ2-3	CASRGGLVIPDTQYF
-	TRBV30	TRBJ2-1	CAWSKGEQFF
-	TRBV2	TRBJ1-2	CASSEGPYGYTF
-	TRBV4-3	TRBJ1-4	CASSSGDLNEKLFF
-	TRBV15	TRBJ2-1	CATSRVIHNEQFF
-	TRBV4-3	TRBJ1-6	CASSRGGDANSPLHF
TRBD2	TRBV2	TRBJ2-7	CASSPLTSLISYEQYF
TRBD2	TRBV6-2/TRBV6-3	TRBJ2-3	CASGWSSGGDTQYF
TRBD1	TRBV7-9	TRBJ1-2	CASSPSTGRVLANYGYTF
TRBD1	TRBV30	TRBJ1-2	CAWSVLRTGGLGYTF
-	TRBV9	TRBJ2-1	CASSPDLESYNEQFF
-	TRBV24-1	TRBJ1-2	CATNHRVYGYTF
TRBD2	TRBV30	TRBJ2-1	CAWSHTSGNEQFF
TRBD1	TRBV7-2	TRBJ1-1	CASRFYRGTEAFF
TRBD2	TRBV11-2	TRBJ2-1	CASSPISGTSHNEQFF
TRBD1	TRBV13	TRBJ1-1	CASSPGTGGAPYEAFF
-	TRBV12-3/TRBV12-4	TRBJ2-1	CASSFSENEQFF
TRBD1	TRBV30	TRBJ1-1	CAWSFGRTGNTEAFF
-	TRBV7-2	TRBJ2-1	CASNPGTNYNEQFF
-	TRBV19	TRBJ1-4	CGVLEKLFF
TRBD1	TRBV5-6	TRBJ1-2	CASSFAYTSGGSYGYTF
-	TRBV18	TRBJ1-4	CASAVTTTNEKLFF
-	TRBV11-2	TRBJ2-3	CASSQGFTDTQYF
TRBD2	TRBV18	TRBJ2-7	CASSPPTSGRGEQYF
-	TRBV11-2	TRBJ2-7	CASSLDLGPGVSYEQYF
-	TRBV15	TRBJ2-7	CATAPRYTKEINYEQYF
-	TRBV20-1	TRBJ2-5	CSARDFKTQYF
-	TRBV18	TRBJ1-1	CASSPGQSMNTEAFF
-	TRBV27	TRBJ2-7	CASSLTGRNEQYF
TRBD2	TRBV25-1	TRBJ2-7	CASSDGRGAWSYEQYF
-	TRBV20-1	TRBJ1-1	CSASPLIALENTEAFF
TRBD1	TRBV7-8	TRBJ1-1	CASSLQGAKWSEAFF
-	TRBV4-3	TRBJ2-1	CASSQGVVGGKNEQFF
TRBD2	TRBV7-8	TRBJ2-5	CASSLKTRTSGKETQYF
TRBD1	TRBV7-6	TRBJ2-1	CASSLDAGGADEQFF
-	TRBV25-1	TRBJ2-5	CASSEYGGTQKTQYF
TRBD2	TRBV7-6	TRBJ2-1	CASSYPSGGAYNEQFF
-	TRBV5-6	TRBJ1-2	CASSLQEVYGYTF
-	TRBV7-7	TRBJ2-1	CASSLGAVSYNEQFF
-	TRBV6-5	TRBJ1-1	CASSYEGSNTEAFF
TRBD1	TRBV19	TRBJ2-1	CASSALGTGDEQFF
-	TRBV12-3/TRBV12-4	TRBJ1-2	CASSPRQGYYTF
TRBD1	TRBV6-6	TRBJ2-3	CASSRRPPGQGVTDTQYF
TRBD2	TRBV10-3	TRBJ2-4	CAISESGGLAVAKNIQYF
TRBD1	TRBV3-1/TRBV3-2	TRBJ2-6	CASSHRGTGANVLTF
TRBD2	TRBV2	TRBJ2-4	CASSGTSVNIQYF
-	TRBV18	TRBJ1-4	CASSPGSGNNEKLFF
TRBD1	TRBV15	TRBJ1-2	CATSRTTGAQGYTF
-	TRBV18	TRBJ1-4	CASSPGGTNEKLFF
TRBD2	TRBV3-1/TRBV3-2	TRBJ2-3	CASSPRTSGRATDTQYF
TRBD1	TRBV27	TRBJ2-7	CASSHRDRLNEQYF
-	TRBV27	TRBJ1-6	CASSLLLGGTTNSPLHF
-	TRBV9	TRBJ2-1	CASSVVGGTYNEQFF
-	TRBV11-1	TRBJ1-1	CASSLRQNGGAFF
TRBD2	TRBV4-2	TRBJ2-1	CASSQDGTSVSYNEQFF